These T cell receptor beta chains were read from a single sample in a study of T-cell memory formation after mild COVID-19. TCRdb reprocessed the 5' RACE reads via MiXCR and lists one record per CDR3 protein. Found here are 410,000 or so distinct CDR3 sequences, around 22% of them singletons; the top ten hold 13%. Sequencing was done on a sample of PBMCs or a T cell subset sorted from them (not recorded which). The receptors derive from an adult woman who had mild COVID-19 (a few samples of this study predate the infection). Cell type and time point are not known. CDR3s leave out the opening cysteine and the closing phenylalanine or tryptophan. Not all rows give a size; the values are once, few, many and, for expanded clones, a class.

clone size	V gene	J gene	CDR3 protein
-	TRBV20-1	TRBJ1-6	SARRPTGGSDSPLH
many	TRBV5-1	TRBJ2-7	ASSPGPAYEQY
many	TRBV4-2	TRBJ2-7	ASSQDSAGGVYEQY
-	TRBV30	TRBJ1-1	AWSRQGTEAF
few	TRBV5-1	TRBJ2-2	ASSQTGSRTGELF
few	TRBV6-6	TRBJ1-5	ASNNPDRVIQPQH
-	TRBV6-2/TRBV6-3	TRBJ2-1	ASSRWTGPSYNEQF
few	TRBV5-1	TRBJ2-2	ASSLAKDRPTGELF
-	TRBV2	TRBJ2-1	ASSDPTGTNEQF
-	TRBV6-5	TRBJ2-7	ASSPTSGGPNSYEQY
-	TRBV18	TRBJ1-2	ASSSRSVRVHT
once	TRBV7-4	TRBJ1-3	ASTPDESQGSGNTIY
few	TRBV6-6	TRBJ1-1	ASSYSNLNTEAF
-	TRBV5-6	TRBJ2-3	ASSSTSGFGDTQY
many	TRBV6-5	TRBJ2-2	ASSLSVSGELF
-	TRBV5-6	TRBJ1-1	ASSSLDRVGAF
-	TRBV7-9	TRBJ1-1	ASSLVVDKAF
-	TRBV20-1	TRBJ2-7	SVSNSPGQGSYEQY
-	TRBV30	TRBJ1-1	AWSRPQIRNTEAF
-	TRBV29-1	TRBJ2-1	SVNPVGAQGAGYNEQF
-	TRBV10-3	TRBJ2-7	AIRRTSPSEQY
few	TRBV5-1	TRBJ2-5	ASSLVLAGGRETQY
-	TRBV7-6	TRBJ2-6	ASSLRVSPSGANVLT
few	TRBV12-3/TRBV12-4	TRBJ2-7	ASSARQGQGSWKQY
few	TRBV6-5	TRBJ2-5	ASSLGTSGTRETQY
few	TRBV7-8	TRBJ2-1	ASSLTLDSYNEQF
few	TRBV7-3	TRBJ2-7	ASSLGPAGTLEQY
many	TRBV4-1	TRBJ2-7	ASSPGVLDRAHEQY
-	TRBV7-2	TRBJ2-7	ASSPRGLSYEQY
few	TRBV18	TRBJ1-1	ASSPNSHSEAF
-	TRBV27	TRBJ1-1	ASSLPQGNTEAF
-	TRBV5-6	TRBJ2-7	ASSPQPGVAGDEQY
many	TRBV7-3	TRBJ2-3	ASSPGSTDTQY
-	TRBV4-1	TRBJ2-7	ASSQLDLSSYEQY
few	TRBV29-1	TRBJ2-7	SVQGGAIYEQY
few	TRBV6-5	TRBJ1-1	ASRYDRGSEAF
many	TRBV5-6	TRBJ1-1	ASSLGGMNTEAF
many	TRBV3-1	TRBJ2-2	ASTNTGELF
-	TRBV29-1	TRBJ1-1	SAKTGTMNTEAF
-	TRBV4-1	TRBJ1-1	ASSQDGFGYTEAF
-	TRBV9	TRBJ2-7	ASSQTSGSYNEQY
-	TRBV12-3/TRBV12-4	TRBJ2-1	ASSPGDEQF
once	TRBV6-6	TRBJ2-1	ASSYLTSISRSEQF
few	TRBV5-1	TRBJ2-5	ASSLSSPQETQY
few	TRBV18	TRBJ1-1	ASEGPKVGRNTEAF
-	TRBV20-1	TRBJ2-1	SARALGLTGGRLEQF
-	TRBV15	TRBJ2-7	ATSRQLNEQY
few	TRBV20-1	TRBJ2-5	SAGRMGRGGRETQY
-	TRBV11-3	TRBJ2-1	ASSWRNNEQF
-	TRBV25-1	TRBJ2-5	ASSELGGNQETQY
few	TRBV12-3/TRBV12-4	TRBJ2-2	ASRIQGTAPGELF
-	TRBV7-6	TRBJ2-2	ASSQFDRGNTGELF
-	TRBV6-1	TRBJ1-1	ASTVLGRGRAF
few	TRBV12-3/TRBV12-4	TRBJ1-4	ASSRAGSGNKKLF
-	TRBV7-3	TRBJ2-3	ASSPTAGAVDTQY
-	TRBV20-1	TRBJ2-1	SARDHGRYNEQF
few	TRBV24-1	TRBJ2-1	ATSGVQGFSYNEQF